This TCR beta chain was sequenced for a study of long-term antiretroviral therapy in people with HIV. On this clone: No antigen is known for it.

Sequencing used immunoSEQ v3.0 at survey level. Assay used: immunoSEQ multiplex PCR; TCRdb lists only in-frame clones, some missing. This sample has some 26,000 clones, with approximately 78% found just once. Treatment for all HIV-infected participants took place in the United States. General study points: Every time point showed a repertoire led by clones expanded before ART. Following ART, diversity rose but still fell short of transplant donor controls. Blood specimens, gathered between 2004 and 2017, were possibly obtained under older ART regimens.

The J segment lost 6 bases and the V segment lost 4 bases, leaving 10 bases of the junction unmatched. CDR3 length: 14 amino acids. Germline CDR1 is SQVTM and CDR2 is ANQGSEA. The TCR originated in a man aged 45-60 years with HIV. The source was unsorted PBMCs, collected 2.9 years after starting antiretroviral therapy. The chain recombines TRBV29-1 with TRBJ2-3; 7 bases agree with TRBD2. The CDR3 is CSVVGGSGGDTQYF. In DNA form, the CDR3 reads TGCAGCGTTGTCGGGGGGTCCGGGGGGGATACGCAGTATTTT.